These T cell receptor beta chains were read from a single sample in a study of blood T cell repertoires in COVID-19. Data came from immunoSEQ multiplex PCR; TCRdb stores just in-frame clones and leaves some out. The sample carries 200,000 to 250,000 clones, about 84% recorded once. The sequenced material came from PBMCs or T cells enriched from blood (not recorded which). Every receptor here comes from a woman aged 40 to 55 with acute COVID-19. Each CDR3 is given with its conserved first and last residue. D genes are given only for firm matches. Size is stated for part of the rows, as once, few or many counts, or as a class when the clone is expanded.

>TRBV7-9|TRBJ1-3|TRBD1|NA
CASRSRQGGNTIYF
TGTGCCAGCAGGTCCAGACAGGGTGGAAACACCATATATTTT
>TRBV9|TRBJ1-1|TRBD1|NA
CASSPRTGGTSFF
TGTGCCAGCAGCCCCCGGACAGGGGGCACATCTTTCTTT
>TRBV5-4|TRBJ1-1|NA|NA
CASSPGWEMNTEAFF
TGTGCCAGCAGCCCAGGGTGGGAAATGAACACTGAAGCTTTCTTT
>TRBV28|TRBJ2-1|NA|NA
CASSNKNSMDEQFF
TGTGCCAGCAGCAATAAGAACAGTATGGATGAGCAGTTCTTC
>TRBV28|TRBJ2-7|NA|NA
CASTNPGSSYEQYF
TGTGCCAGCACCAACCCCGGGAGCTCCTACGAGCAGTACTTC
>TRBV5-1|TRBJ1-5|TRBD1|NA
CASSLDRGSQPQHF
TGCGCCAGCAGCTTGGACAGGGGAAGTCAGCCCCAGCATTTT
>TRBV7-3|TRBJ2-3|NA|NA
CASSLGGSGDTQYF
TGTGCCAGCAGCTTAGGGGGCTCAGGAGATACGCAGTATTTT
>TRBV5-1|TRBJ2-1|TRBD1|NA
CASSLRQGTYNEQFF
TGCGCCAGCAGCTTGCGACAGGGAACCTACAATGAGCAGTTCTTC
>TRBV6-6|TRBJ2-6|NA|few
CASSLRGSVSGANVLTF
TGTGCCAGCAGTCTCAGGGGTAGCGTATCTGGGGCCAACGTCCTGACTTTC
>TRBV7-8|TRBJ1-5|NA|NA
CASSLTIYLEGEPQHF
TGTGCCAGCAGCTTAACTATATATCTCGAAGGAGAGCCCCAGCATTTT
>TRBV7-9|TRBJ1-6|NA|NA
CASSLVVGTNSPLHF
TGTGCCAGCAGCTTAGTCGTAGGGACAAATTCACCCCTCCACTTT
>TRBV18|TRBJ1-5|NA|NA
CASSPTGGRNQPQHF
TGTGCCAGCTCACCCACCGGGGGTCGCAATCAGCCCCAGCATTTT
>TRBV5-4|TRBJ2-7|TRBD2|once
CASSRGGINSYEQYF
TGTGCCAGCAGCCGGGGGGGAATTAACTCCTACGAGCAGTACTTC
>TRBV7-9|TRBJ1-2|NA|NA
CASSLARGSHYGYTF
TGTGCCAGCAGCTTAGCGCGCGGCAGTCACTATGGCTACACCTTC
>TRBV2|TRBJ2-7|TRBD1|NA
CASSTGQLYEQYF
TGTGCCAGCAGTACGGGACAGTTATACGAGCAGTACTTC
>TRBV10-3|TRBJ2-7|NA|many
CAISVEPGLNEQYF
TGTGCCATCAGCGTAGAGCCGGGGTTGAACGAGCAGTACTTC
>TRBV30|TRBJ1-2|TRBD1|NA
CACAEDRVIGYTF
TGTGCCTGTGCCGAAGACAGGGTAATAGGCTACACCTTC
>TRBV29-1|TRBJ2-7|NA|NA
CSVATGWDEQYF
TGCAGCGTGGCCACAGGGTGGGACGAGCAGTACTTC
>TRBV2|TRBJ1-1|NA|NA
CASSEALVTEAFF
TGTGCCAGCAGTGAAGCTCTAGTCACTGAAGCTTTCTTT
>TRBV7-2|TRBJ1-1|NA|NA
CASSLSGRGPTEAFF
TGTGCCAGCAGCTTAAGCGGGAGGGGCCCCACTGAAGCTTTCTTT
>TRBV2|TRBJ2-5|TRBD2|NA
CASGGVYQETQYF
TGTGCCAGCGGGGGGGTCTACCAAGAGACCCAGTACTTC
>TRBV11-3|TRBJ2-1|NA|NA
CASSLDGIGYEQFF
TGTGCCAGCAGCTTAGACGGGATAGGGTATGAGCAGTTCTTC
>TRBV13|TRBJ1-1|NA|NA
CASSFGETEAFF
TGTGCCAGCAGCTTCGGGGAAACTGAAGCTTTCTTT
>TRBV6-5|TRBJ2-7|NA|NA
CASGPRTRLEQYF
TGTGCCAGCGGGCCAAGGACTCGCCTCGAGCAGTACTTC
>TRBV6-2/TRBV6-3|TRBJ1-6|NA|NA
CASSSYRSNNSPLHF
TGTGCCAGCAGTTCGTACAGGTCGAATAATTCACCCCTCCACTTT
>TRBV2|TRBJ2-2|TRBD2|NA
CASRQTSGGLLNTGELFF
TGTGCCAGCAGACAAACAAGCGGGGGGCTACTGAACACCGGGGAGCTGTTTTTT
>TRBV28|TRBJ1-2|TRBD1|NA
CASRLEGQGLGYTF
TGTGCCAGCAGACTAGAGGGACAGGGCCTAGGCTACACCTTC
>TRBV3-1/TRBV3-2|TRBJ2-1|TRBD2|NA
CASSPRGTSGSEQFF
TGTGCCAGCAGCCCCCGGGGGACTAGCGGGAGTGAGCAGTTCTTC
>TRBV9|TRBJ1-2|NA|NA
CASSVGPPRDYGYTF
TGTGCCAGCAGCGTAGGTCCTCCCCGGGACTATGGCTACACCTTC
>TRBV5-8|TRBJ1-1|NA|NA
CASSPTPLNTEAFF
TGTGCCAGCAGCCCGACACCTTTGAACACTGAAGCTTTCTTT
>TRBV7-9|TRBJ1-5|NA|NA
CASSPGTINSNQPQHF
TGTGCCAGCAGCCCCGGGACAATTAATAGCAATCAGCCCCAGCATTTT
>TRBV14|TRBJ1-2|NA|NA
CASSLWGGGNYGYTF
TGTGCCAGCAGCCTTTGGGGAGGCGGTAACTATGGCTACACCTTC
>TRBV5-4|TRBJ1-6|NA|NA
CASSSGLSNSPLHF
TGTGCCAGCAGCTCGGGGTTAAGTAATTCACCCCTCCACTTT
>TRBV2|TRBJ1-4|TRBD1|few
CASSPGRTGYSTNEKLFF
TGTGCCAGCAGTCCCGGTAGGACAGGCTATTCAACTAATGAAAAACTGTTTTTT
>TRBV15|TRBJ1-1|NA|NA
CATSTPGQRVNTEAFF
TGTGCCACCAGCACCCCGGGACAACGCGTGAACACTGAAGCTTTCTTT
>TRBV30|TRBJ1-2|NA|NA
CAWSVTGGIYGYTF
TGTGCCTGGAGTGTAACGGGGGGGATCTATGGCTACACCTTC
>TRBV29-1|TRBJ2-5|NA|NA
CSVDQGETQYF
TGCAGCGTTGATCAGGGAGAGACCCAGTACTTC
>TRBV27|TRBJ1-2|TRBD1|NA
CASKGGSNYGYTF
TGTGCCAGCAAAGGGGGCTCTAACTATGGCTACACCTTC
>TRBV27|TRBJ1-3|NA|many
CASSLSKGWSGNTIYF
TGTGCCAGCAGTTTATCGAAGGGGTGGTCTGGAAACACCATATATTTT
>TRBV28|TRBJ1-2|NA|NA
CASSLIKQGYTF
TGTGCCAGCAGCCTTATTAAACAGGGCTACACCTTC
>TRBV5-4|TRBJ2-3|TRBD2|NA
CASSLAKGLALTDTQYF
TGTGCCAGCAGCCTTGCTAAGGGACTAGCGCTAACAGATACGCAGTATTTT
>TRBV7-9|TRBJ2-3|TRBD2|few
CASSPRGGGSTDTQYF
TGTGCCAGCAGCCCCCGCGGCGGGGGGAGCACAGATACGCAGTATTTT
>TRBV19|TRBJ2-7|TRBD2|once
CASSIPGLAGNEQYF
TGTGCCAGTAGTATACCAGGACTAGCGGGAAATGAGCAGTACTTC
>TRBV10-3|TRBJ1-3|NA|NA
CASSPGQTSGNTIYF
TGTGCCAGCTCACCCGGACAGACCTCTGGAAACACCATATATTTT
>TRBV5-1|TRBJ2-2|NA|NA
CASSLGGYGELFF
TGCGCCAGCAGCTTGGGCGGTTACGGCGAGCTGTTTTTT
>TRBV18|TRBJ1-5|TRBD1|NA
CASSPLGQGSYQHF
TGTGCCAGCTCACCTCTTGGACAGGGAAGTTACCAGCATTTT
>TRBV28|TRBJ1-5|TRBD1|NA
CASRSGTGNQPQHF
TGTGCCAGCAGGTCCGGGACAGGGAATCAGCCCCAGCATTTT
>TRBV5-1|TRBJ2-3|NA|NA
CASSWTDRTDTQYF
TGCGCCAGCAGCTGGACAGACCGCACAGATACGCAGTATTTT
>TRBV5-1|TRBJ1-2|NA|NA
CASSLATNQRLNSGYTF
TGCGCCAGCAGCTTGGCCACGAATCAGCGGTTAAACTCTGGCTACACCTTC
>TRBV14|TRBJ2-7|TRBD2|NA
CASGPRAGASYEQYF
TGTGCCAGCGGCCCCAGAGCGGGAGCCTCCTACGAGCAGTACTTC
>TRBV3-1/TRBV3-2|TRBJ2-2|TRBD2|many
CASSHTKISGRNTGELFF
TGTGCCAGCAGCCACACCAAAATTAGCGGGAGAAACACCGGGGAGCTGTTTTTT
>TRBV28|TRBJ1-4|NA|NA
CASINVGLGEKLFF
TGTGCCAGCATCAACGTGGGGCTAGGCGAAAAACTGTTTTTT
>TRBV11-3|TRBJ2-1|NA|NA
CASSLARGGSNEQFF
TGTGCCAGCAGCTTAGCGAGAGGGGGTAGCAATGAGCAGTTCTTC